Following are 8 T cell receptor beta chains from one sample sequenced in a study of memory CD4+ T cells and cytomegalovirus serostatus. Method: immunoSEQ multiplex PCR; TCRdb's copy keeps in-frame clones and lacks some. The sample shows about 59,000 clones, roughly three quarters of them seen only once. Single viable CD3+CD4+CD8-CD45RO+ cells were sorted as the memory CD4+ T cells. Sequencing input: memory CD4+ T cells from blood. Source of these receptors: an adult in good health and CMV-seronegative.

In this sample, this clone turned up once. The chain recombines TRBV2 with TRBJ2-7, with D perhaps matching TRBD1 (5 bases). The CDR3 length is 12 residues. The V gene's germline CDR1 is SNHLY and CDR2 FYNNEI. Trimming stripped 7 bases from V and 2 bases from J, with 9 bases between. CDR3 nucleotide sequence: TGTGCCAGCAATAGGGGCACCTACGAGCAGTACTTC. Translated, it gives CASNRGTYEQYF.

V usage is TRBV7-4 and J usage is TRBJ2-7, with TRBD2 as a possible D gene (7 bases). V was clipped by 5 bases and J by 3 bases, with 20 bases between them. Per germline, CDR1 SGHVT and CDR2 SQSDAQ. CDR3 length equals 16 residues. The CDR3 nucleotides are TGTGCCAGCAGCCCGGGAGCTATAGGGGGGGACTACGAGCAGTACTTC. Translation: CASSPGAIGGDYEQYF.

With respect to this clone: Other nucleotide sequences in the sample specify the same CDR3. The chain combines TRBV7-9 with TRBJ1-5; no clear D. The V and J ends lost 1 base and 0 bases respectively, with 7 bases between them. CDR1 SEHNR and CDR2 FQNEAQ come from the germline V gene (reference sequence). The CDR3 sequence is 15 residues long. CDR3 sequence: CASSLGGYSNQPQHF. CDR3 sequence (DNA): TGTGCCAGCAGCTTAGGGGGATATAGCAATCAGCCCCAGCATTTT.

Only one count was recorded for this clone. V usage is TRBV19 and J usage is TRBJ2-1, with 11 positions matching TRBD2. This CDR3 comprises 15 residues. Germline CDR1 and CDR2: LNHDA and SQIVND (reference sequence). V gave up 4 bases and J gave up 8 bases; unmatched junction bases: 7. CDR3 DNA: TGTGCCAGTAGTAGATATAGCGGGAGGGGGGATGAGCAGTTCTTC. Its translation: CASSRYSGRGDEQFF.

V is TRBV19 and J is TRBJ2-2; D gene uncertain. The germline V and J ends were trimmed by 6 bases and 5 bases, with 13 bases remaining between them. This CDR3 has 14 amino acids. Germline V gene data show CDR1 as LNHDA and CDR2 as SQIVND (reference sequence). The CDR3 loop is CASRSIGNTGELFF. The CDR3 nucleotides read TGTGCCAGTAGGTCTATTGGGAATACCGGGGAGCTGTTTTTT.

This chain joins TRBV27 and TRBJ1-2; D unresolved. Looked up from germline, CDR1 is MNHEY and CDR2 is SMNVEV (reference sequence). The CDR3 is 12 residues long. Between the trimmed V and J ends, which lost 7 bases and 14 bases, there was a span of 20 bases. CDR3 in amino acids: CASTTTTGIPTF. CDR3 DNA sequence: TGTGCCAGCACCACTACCACGGGGATTCCTACCTTC.

The chain joins TRBV11-1 to TRBJ2-3; 14 bases match TRBD2. CDR1 is SGHAT, CDR2 FQDESV, per germline (reference sequence). Unmatched junction bases numbered 5, after V lost 0 bases and J lost 6 bases. The CDR3 totals 17 residues. The CDR3 sequence is CASSLAGLAGDPDTQYF. The CDR3 DNA is TGTGCCAGCAGCTTAGCGGGACTAGCGGGAGACCCCGATACGCAGTATTTT. Supplemented by reference TRBV11-1 and TRBJ2-3, the full variable domain reads EAEVAQSPRYKITEKSQAVAFWCDPISGHATLYWYRQILGQGPELLVQFQDESVVDDSQLPKDRFSAERLKGVDSTLKIQPAELGDSAMYLCASSLAGLAGDPDTQYFGPGTRLTVL.

This clone has only one observation. This chain uses TRBV18 with TRBJ2-3, with D perhaps matching TRBD2 (6 bases). Germline assignment: CDR1 KGHSH and CDR2 LQKENI. The length of the CDR3 is 13 residues. V lost 4 bases to trimming and J lost 2 bases, with 7 bases between them. The CDR3 coding sequence is TGTGCCAGCTCACGGACTACCACAGATACGCAGTATTTT. It specifies CASSRTTTDTQYF.